Detailed here is one T cell receptor (beta chain). This clone showed up just a few times. Its antigen is not yet known. Per-base qualities were not stored, and no clone one base away is much larger. In the paper's terms, the time point label means: more than 10 months on ibrutinib. Approximately 2 micrograms of genomic DNA were extracted from cryopreserved PBMCs for TCR beta library preparation. Longitudinal blood samples from CLL patients receiving ibrutinib monotherapy were subjected to high-throughput TCR beta sequencing. The patients took part in an open-label, single-center phase 2 trial of ibrutinib monotherapy. A MiSeq instrument was used for deep resolution sequencing, which targeted depths ranging from 1 in 1 million up to 1 in 200,000 T cells, with coverage averaging 10x for each clonotype. The immunoSEQ hsTCRB Kit was used to generate TCR beta libraries. Turning to the authors' computational methods: ImmunoSEQ Data Assistant and ImmunoSEQ Analyzer were used for data analysis, and V, D and J genes were assigned according to IMGT definitions. Clonality was computed as one minus normalized Shannon entropy of productive rearrangement frequencies, ranging from 0 to 1. Public clonotype analysis was restricted to overrepresented clonotypes comprising at least 0.05% of each patient's repertoire. About a dozen age-matched healthy donor repertoires from immuneACCESS served as clonality controls. Here the immuneACCESS table is served through TCRdb, limited to in-frame sequences with V and J called. Missing clones are a known gap in these copies; in checked studies unresolved V genes cover under half, and the rest lacks a known reason. V and J calls and clone size are those listed in that table; D and trimming were worked out from the DNA. Within this sample are nearly 85,000 clones, with roughly three quarters of them counted one time only. About 4.8% of the sample goes to the ten largest clones.

Trimming takes 1 base off V and 4 bases off J; junction bases not matched to a gene: 5. CDR1 and CDR2 are drawn from the germline V gene: SGHDN, FVKESK. The CDR3 spans 15 residues, from the cysteine through the phenylalanine. The kept DNA is CDR3 alone, 45 bases in frame from the first base. The data are from a study of cytotoxic CD8 clonotypes in ibrutinib-treated CLL (dated by TCRdb to 2020 to 2022). At the level of the whole study: The cohort had 11 relapsed/refractory and approximately 15 treatment-naive patients; approximately 18 were IGHV unmutated. Responses were partial in approximately 24 patients and complete in 2; after median approximately 69 months follow-up, around 15 stayed in remission and around 12 progressed. The response samples were drawn at a median of approximately 12 months into treatment, with a range of about 6 to 36 months. An average of about 250,000 productive templates and approximately 91,000 productive rearrangements was obtained per sample. Of the 86 participants in the trial, about 26 had longitudinal samples available. Cryopreserved peripheral blood mononuclear cells were obtained before treatment, at response, and at either sustained remission or disease progression. Every remission and progressive disease sample was obtained while ibrutinib was still being received by the patients. Paper-wide results and their limitations: Public clonotypes were rare and either contracted or stayed stable during treatment, and the rise in clonality at ibrutinib response reflected the expansion of private clonotypes. At baseline, clonality was higher than in age-matched healthy donors and showed a strong correlation with circulating CD8+ T-cell counts. Clonality increased at ibrutinib response, stayed stable in sustained remission, and fell back toward baseline at progression. Sustained-remission and progressing patients did not have matched sampling times, and lymph node repertoires were not examined.

The sequence was collected from a human donor with chronic lymphocytic leukemia. The chain couples TRBV14 to TRBJ1-1; TRBD1 lines up with 8 middle nucleotides. The sample in question was PBMCs, obtained after 12 months of ibrutinib treatment. The base sequence is TGTGCCAGCAGCCAAGCTACAGGGGGGGTCACTGAAGCTTTCTTT. Translation gives CASSQATGGVTEAFF.